Listed here are 2 T cell receptor beta chains from one sample, sequenced in a study of identical twins' blood T cells. TCRdb re-called the 5' RACE reads with MiXCR, one entry per CDR3 protein. This sample has fewer than 450,000 distinct CDR3 sequences; around 30% occur once, and the top ten carry about 6%. Material for sequencing was PBMCs. The receptors derive from a woman aged 18 to 49 in good health.

With respect to this clonotype: A junction end diverges from the germline sequence, so it may reflect a read error. The genes are TRBV6-9 and TRBJ1-2; D uncertain. CDR1 and CDR2 (germline): MNHGY, SVAAGI. There are 13 residues in the CDR3. CDR3 DNA sequence: TGTGTCAGCAGCCCCGAGGTCTTCTATGGCTACACCTTC. Amino acids: CVSSPEVFYGYTF.

As regards this clonotype: Germline is not matched at one junction end, which may reflect a read error. The chain carries TRBV11-2 and TRBJ1-2, with D uncertain. Germline CDR1 reads SGHAT; CDR2 reads FQNNGV. The CDR3 is made up of 11 amino acids. The CDR3 sequence: CARSFGLVQTF. Written as DNA, the CDR3 is TGTGCCCGCAGCTTCGGGCTCGTTCAAACCTTC.